This T cell receptor (beta chain) was observed in a study of T cells in localized non-small cell lung cancer. Findings and caveats of the study: In uninvolved adjacent lung, T cell clonality reached its highest value, exceeding tumor. Analysis by sequencing included only one tumor region, so heterogeneity remains possible. In adjacent lung appeared a median about 58 of the top 100 tumor clones. Overall survival was longer when the density of T cells in the blood was higher.

Measured with immunoSEQ multiplex PCR; TCRdb has only the in-frame clones, and not every one. The sample has over 30,000 clones, roughly 87% seen once. V was trimmed by 2 bases and J by 7 bases, leaving 9 bases between them. The germline CDR1 and CDR2 sequences are LNHDA and SQIVND (reference sequence). The CDR3 is made up of 14 amino acids. As concerns this clone: What it binds is unknown.

The sequence was collected from a man aged 40-75 years with stage III lung adenocarcinoma. The chain combines TRBV19 with TRBJ1-6, with a weak D call TRBD1 (5 bases). The material was peripheral blood mononuclear cells, obtained before any cancer treatment. CDR3 DNA sequence: TGTGCCAGTAGTATAACAGGAGAGAATTCACCCCTCCACTTT. Amino acids: CASSITGENSPLHF.